The clone carrying this T cell receptor (beta chain) was counted once. The primer mix had 60 Vbeta and 13 Jbeta primers. Profiling relied on immunoSEQ multiplex PCR, and the TCRdb table lists in-frame clones only, not all of them. The data hold around 90,000 clones, with 70% to 80% observed a single time. This CDR3 comprises 16 residues. J was trimmed by 8 bases and V by 1 base; bases with no gene match: 8. CDR1 SEHNR and CDR2 FQNEAQ come from the germline V gene (reference sequence). This sample is drawn from a study of cytomegalovirus exposure and HLA in healthy donors. This receptor was taken from a man aged 25 to 45 in good health and CMV-seronegative. Sequencing was carried out using PBMCs. The rearrangement uses TRBV7-9 and TRBJ1-4; 9 bases are shared with TRBD1. Here the CDR3 DNA reads TGTGCCAGCAGCTTAGTGTGGGGACAGGGATGGGAAAAACTGTTTTTT. Its protein is CASSLVWGQGWEKLFF.